Reported below is one TCR beta chain. Its antigen is unidentified. The germline gene is not matched at one end of the junction; a read error may be the cause. Measured with immunoSEQ multiplex PCR; TCRdb has only the in-frame clones, and not every one. This table holds around 87,000 clones, about nine tenths found once. The CDR3 totals 19 residues. From germline, CDR1 is SSHAT and CDR2 FNYEAQ (reference sequence). This entry belongs to a study of siplizumab effects on memory and regulatory T cells. Findings and caveats of the study: Just a small share of alloreactive clones was traced back to unstimulated subsets. Naive T cells looked more diverse than memory cells, and they looked like major contributors to the alloresponse. Phenotypic classification as naive or memory proved unattainable for roughly 75-95% of proliferating CD4+ or CD8+ clones. Mappable alloreactive CD4+ clones were on average about 62% Treg-derived with siplizumab, less than 30% in controls.

Sequencing used CD4+ T cells sorted from blood. This chain links TRBV7-7 with TRBJ1-1; a weak D match, TRBD1 (5 bases). The sequence was obtained from a human donor in good health. The CDR3 is CASSFLSTRGEYMNTEAFF. The CDR3 DNA reads as TGTGCTAGCAGCTTCCTTAGTACGAGAGGGGAATACATGAACACTGAAGCTTTCTTT.